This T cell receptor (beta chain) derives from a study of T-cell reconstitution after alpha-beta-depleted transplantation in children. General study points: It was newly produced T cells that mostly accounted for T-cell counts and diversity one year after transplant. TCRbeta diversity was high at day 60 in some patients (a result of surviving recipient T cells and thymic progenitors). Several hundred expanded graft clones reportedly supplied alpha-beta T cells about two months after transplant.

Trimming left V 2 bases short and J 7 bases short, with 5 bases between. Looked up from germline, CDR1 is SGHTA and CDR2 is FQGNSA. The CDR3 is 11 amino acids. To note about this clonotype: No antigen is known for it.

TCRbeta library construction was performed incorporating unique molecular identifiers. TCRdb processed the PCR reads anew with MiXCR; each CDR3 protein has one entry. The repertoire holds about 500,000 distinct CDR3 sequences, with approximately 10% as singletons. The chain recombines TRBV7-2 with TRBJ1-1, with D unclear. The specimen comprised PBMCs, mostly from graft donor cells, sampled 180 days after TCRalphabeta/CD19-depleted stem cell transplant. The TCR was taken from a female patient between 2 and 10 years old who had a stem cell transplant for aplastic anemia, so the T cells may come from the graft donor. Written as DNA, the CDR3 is TGTGCCAGCAGCTTACGTGATGAAGCTTTCTTT. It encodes CASSLRDEAFF.